This TCR beta chain emerged from a study of cytomegalovirus exposure and HLA in healthy donors. Study-level points and caveats: In a later analysis, most CMV-associated TCR beta chains appeared HLA-restricted. After further analysis at a later stage, 16,951 TCR beta sequences were associated with HLA alleles at 0.05 false discovery rate. Sequencing artifact likely explains a cluster of highly shared sequence variants.

In the PCR, 60 Vbeta and 13 Jbeta primers were used. Assay used: immunoSEQ multiplex PCR; TCRdb lists only in-frame clones, some missing. The table has around 130,000 clones, approximately 8.7% seen once; the top ten hold 4.5% to 5.5%. This clone has more than one count but fewer than ten. Antigen: not known. Donors were ostensibly healthy at sampling, although undocumented immune exposures were probable. The sample comprised PBMCs. The source is a man in his forties in good health and CMV-seronegative.

DNA of the CDR3: TGTGCCAGTATACGCGGGAGCCCCATGAACACTGAAGCTTTCTTT. Its translation: CASIRGSPMNTEAFF. The chain employs TRBV19 and TRBJ1-1; D gene unclear. Germline CDR1 is LNHDA and CDR2 is SQIVND (reference sequence). V was shortened by 7 bases and J by 0 bases, with 15 bases between the two germline ends. The CDR3 contains 15 residues.